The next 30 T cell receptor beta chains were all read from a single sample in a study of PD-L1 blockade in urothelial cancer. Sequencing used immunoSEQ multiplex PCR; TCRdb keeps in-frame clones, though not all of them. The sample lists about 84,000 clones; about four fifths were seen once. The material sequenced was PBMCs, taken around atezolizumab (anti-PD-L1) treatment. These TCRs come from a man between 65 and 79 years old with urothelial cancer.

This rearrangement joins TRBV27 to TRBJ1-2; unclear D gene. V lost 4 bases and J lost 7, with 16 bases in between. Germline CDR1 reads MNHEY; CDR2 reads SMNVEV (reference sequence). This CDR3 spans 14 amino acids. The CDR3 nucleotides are TGTGCCAGCAGTTCCCCCGGCAGCGGCCTTGGCTACACCTTC. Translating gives CASSSPGSGLGYTF.

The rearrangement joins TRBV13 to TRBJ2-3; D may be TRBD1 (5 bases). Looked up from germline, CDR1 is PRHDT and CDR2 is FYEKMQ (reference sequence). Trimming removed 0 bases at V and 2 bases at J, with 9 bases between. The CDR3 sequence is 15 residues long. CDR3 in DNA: TGTGCCAGCAGCTTAGGGACAGTACTCACAGATACGCAGTATTTT. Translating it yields CASSLGTVLTDTQYF.

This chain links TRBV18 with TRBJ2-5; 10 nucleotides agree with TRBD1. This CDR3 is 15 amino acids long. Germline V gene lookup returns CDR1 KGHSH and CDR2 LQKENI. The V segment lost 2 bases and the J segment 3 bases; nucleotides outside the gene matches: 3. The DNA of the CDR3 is TGTGCCAGCTCACCATCCGGGACAGGGGAAGAGACCCAGTACTTC. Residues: CASSPSGTGEETQYF.

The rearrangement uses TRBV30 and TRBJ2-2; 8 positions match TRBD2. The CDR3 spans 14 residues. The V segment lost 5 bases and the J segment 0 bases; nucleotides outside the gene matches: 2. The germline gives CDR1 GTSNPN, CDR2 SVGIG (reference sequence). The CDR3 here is CAWGGGPNTGELFF. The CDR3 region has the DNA TGTGCCTGGGGCGGGGGGCCGAACACCGGGGAGCTGTTTTTT.

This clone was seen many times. The CDR3 protein is CASSYRGGEQYF. The DNA for the CDR3 is TGTGCCAGCAGCTACAGGGGGGGGGAGCAGTACTTC. V usage is TRBV5-4 and J usage is TRBJ2-7; D may be TRBD1 (8 bases). This CDR3 has 12 residues. Germline CDR1 and CDR2: SGHNT and YYREEE (reference sequence). V lost 3 bases and J 7 bases, leaving 11 bases between the germline ends.

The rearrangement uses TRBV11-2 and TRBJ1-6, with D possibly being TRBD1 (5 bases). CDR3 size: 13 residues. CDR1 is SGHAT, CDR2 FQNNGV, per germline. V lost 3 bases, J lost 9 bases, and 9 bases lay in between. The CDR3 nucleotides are TGTGCCAGCAGCTTGGGGGAGGGTTCACCCCTCCACTTT. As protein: CASSLGEGSPLHF.

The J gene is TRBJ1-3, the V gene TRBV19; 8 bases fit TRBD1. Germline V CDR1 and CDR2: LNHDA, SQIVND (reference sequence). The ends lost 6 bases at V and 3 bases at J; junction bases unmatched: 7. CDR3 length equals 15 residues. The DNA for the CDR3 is TGTGCCAGTAGCCCGACAGGGGAGAATGGAAACACCATATATTTT. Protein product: CASSPTGENGNTIYF.

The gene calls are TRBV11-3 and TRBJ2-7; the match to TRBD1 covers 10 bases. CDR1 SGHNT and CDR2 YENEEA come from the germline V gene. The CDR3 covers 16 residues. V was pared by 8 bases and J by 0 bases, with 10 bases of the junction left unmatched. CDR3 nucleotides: TGTGCCAGCGGAAACACCGGGACAGGGGTCTCCTACGAGCAGTACTTC. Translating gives CASGNTGTGVSYEQYF.

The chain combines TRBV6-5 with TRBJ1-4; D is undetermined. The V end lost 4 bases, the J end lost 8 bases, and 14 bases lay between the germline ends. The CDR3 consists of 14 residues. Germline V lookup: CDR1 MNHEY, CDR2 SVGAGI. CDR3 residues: CASSSNREGEKLFF. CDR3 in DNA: TGTGCCAGCAGTTCCAACCGGGAAGGAGAAAAACTGTTTTTT.

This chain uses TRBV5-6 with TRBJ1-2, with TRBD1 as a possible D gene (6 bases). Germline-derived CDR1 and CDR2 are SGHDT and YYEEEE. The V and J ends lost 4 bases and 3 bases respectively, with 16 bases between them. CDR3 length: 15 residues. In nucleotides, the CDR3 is TGTGCCAGCAGCCCGGGACAAAAAAGGGACTATGGCTACACCTTC. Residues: CASSPGQKRDYGYTF. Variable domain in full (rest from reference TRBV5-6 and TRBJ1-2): DAGVTQSPTHLIKTRGQQVTLRCSPKSGHDTVSWYQQALGQGPQFIFQYYEEEERQRGNFPDRFSGHQFPNYSSELNVNALLLGDSALYLCASSPGQKRDYGYTFGSGTRLTVV.

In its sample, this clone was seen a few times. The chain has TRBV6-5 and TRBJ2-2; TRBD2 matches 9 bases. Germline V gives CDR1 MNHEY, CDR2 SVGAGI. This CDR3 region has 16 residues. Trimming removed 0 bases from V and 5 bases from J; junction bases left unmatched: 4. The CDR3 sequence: CASSYSSGSQTGELFF. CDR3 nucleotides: TGTGCCAGCAGTTACTCTAGCGGGAGTCAGACCGGGGAGCTGTTTTTT.

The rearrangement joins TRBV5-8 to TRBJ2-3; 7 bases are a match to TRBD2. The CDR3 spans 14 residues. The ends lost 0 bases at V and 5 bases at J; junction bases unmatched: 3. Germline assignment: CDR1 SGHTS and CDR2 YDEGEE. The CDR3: CASSLVGGEDTQYF. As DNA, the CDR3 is TGTGCCAGCAGCTTGGTGGGGGGGGAAGATACGCAGTATTTT. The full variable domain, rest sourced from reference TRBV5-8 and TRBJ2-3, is EAGVTQSPTHLIKTRGQQATLRCSPISGHTSVYWYQQALGLGLQFLLWYDEGEERNRGNFPPRFSGRQFPNYSSELNVNALELEDSALYLCASSLVGGEDTQYFGPGTRLTVL.

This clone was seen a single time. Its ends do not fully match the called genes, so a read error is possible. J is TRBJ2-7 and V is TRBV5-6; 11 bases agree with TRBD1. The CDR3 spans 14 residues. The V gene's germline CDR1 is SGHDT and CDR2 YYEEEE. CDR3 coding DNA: TGTGCCAGCACCTTGGGACAGGGGGTTTACGAGCAGTACTTC. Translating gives CASTLGQGVYEQYF. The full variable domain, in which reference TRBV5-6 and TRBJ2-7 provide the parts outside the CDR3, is DAGVTQSPTHLIKTRGQQVTLRCSPKSGHDTVSWYQQALGQGPQFIFQYYEEEERQRGNFPDRFSGHQFPNYSSELNVNALLLGDSALYLCASTLGQGVYEQYFGPGTRLTVT.

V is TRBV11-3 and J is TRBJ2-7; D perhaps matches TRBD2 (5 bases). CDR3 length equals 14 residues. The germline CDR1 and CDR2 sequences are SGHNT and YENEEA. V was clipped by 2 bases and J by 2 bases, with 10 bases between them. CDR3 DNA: TGTGCCAGCAGCTTAAGGACGGGGACCTACGAGCAGTACTTC. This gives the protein CASSLRTGTYEQYF.

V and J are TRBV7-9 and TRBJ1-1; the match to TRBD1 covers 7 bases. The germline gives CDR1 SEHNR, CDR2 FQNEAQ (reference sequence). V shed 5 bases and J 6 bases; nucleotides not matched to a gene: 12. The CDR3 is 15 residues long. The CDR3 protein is CASSPQTGWLAEAFF. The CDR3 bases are TGTGCCAGCAGCCCACAGACAGGGTGGTTAGCTGAAGCTTTCTTT.

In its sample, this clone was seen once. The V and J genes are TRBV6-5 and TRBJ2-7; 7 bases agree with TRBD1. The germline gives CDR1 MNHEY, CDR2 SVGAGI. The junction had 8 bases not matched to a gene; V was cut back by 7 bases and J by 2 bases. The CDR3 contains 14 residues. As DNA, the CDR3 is TGTGCCAGCACCAACCGGGACAGTCCCTACGAGCAGTACTTC. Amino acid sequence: CASTNRDSPYEQYF.

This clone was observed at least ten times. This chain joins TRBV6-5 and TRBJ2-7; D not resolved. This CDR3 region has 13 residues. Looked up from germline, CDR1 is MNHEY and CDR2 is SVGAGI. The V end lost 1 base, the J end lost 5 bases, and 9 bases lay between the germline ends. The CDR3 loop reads CASSYLGSNEQYF. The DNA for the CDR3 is TGTGCCAGCAGTTACTTGGGCAGCAACGAGCAGTACTTC.

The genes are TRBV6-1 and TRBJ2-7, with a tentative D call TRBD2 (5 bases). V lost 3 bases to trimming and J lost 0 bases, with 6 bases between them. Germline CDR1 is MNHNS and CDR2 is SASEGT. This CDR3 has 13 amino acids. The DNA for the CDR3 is TGTGCCAGCAGTGATAGCGACTCCTACGAGCAGTACTTC. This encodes CASSDSDSYEQYF.

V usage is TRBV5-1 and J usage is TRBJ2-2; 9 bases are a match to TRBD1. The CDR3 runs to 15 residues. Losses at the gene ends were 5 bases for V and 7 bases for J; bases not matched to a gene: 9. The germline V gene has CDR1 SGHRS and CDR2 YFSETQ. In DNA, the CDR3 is TGCGCCAGCAGGGCTGGACAGGGGAGGAACGGGGAGCTGTTTTTT. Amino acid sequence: CASRAGQGRNGELFF.

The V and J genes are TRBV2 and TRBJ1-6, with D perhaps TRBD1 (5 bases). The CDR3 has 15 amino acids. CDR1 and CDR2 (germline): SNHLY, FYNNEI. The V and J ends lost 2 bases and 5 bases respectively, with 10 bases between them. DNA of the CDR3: TGTGCCAGCAGTGAAACGGGGGAACATAATTCACCCCTCCACTTT. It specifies CASSETGEHNSPLHF.

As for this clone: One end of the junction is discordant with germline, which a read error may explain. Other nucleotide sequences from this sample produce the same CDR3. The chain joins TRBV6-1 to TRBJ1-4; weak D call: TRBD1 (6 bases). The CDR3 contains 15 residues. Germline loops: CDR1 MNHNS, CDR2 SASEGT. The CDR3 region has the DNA TGTGCCAGCAGCGAAGCGGGGGGGCCGGGTGAAAAACTGTTTTTT. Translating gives CASSEAGGPGEKLFF.

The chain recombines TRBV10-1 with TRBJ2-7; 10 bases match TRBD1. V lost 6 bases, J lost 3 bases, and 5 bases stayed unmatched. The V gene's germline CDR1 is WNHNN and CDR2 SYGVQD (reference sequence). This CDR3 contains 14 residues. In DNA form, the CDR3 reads TGCGCCAGCAGCGCCGGGACAGGGGTCTACGAGCAGTACTTC. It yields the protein CASSAGTGVYEQYF.

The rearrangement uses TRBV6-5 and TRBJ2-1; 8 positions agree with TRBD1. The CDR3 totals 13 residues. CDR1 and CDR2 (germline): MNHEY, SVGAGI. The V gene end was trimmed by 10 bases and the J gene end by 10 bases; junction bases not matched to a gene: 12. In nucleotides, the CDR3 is TGTGCCACCGGACAGGGTGCGCAAGGGGAGCAGTTCTTC. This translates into CATGQGAQGEQFF.

This CDR3 is CAWSRASGAYEQYF. The CDR3 bases are TGTGCCTGGAGTAGGGCTAGCGGAGCCTACGAGCAGTACTTC. This rearrangement joins TRBV30 to TRBJ2-7, with 7 positions matching TRBD2. V shed 2 bases and J 2 bases; nucleotides not matched to a gene: 6. This CDR3 region has 14 residues. Germline V gives CDR1 GTSNPN, CDR2 SVGIG (reference sequence).

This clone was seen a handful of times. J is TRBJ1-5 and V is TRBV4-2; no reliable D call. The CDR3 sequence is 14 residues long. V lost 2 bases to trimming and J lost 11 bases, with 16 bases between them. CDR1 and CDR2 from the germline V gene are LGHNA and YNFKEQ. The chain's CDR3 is CASSQITGSQSQHF. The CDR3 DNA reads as TGTGCCAGCAGCCAAATCACCGGGTCCCAATCCCAGCATTTT.

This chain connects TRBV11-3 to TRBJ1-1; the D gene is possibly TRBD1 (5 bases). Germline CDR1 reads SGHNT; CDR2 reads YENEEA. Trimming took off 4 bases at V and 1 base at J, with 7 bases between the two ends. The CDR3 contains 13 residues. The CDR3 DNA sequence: TGTGCCAGCAGCTCTGGACAGAACACTGAAGCTTTCTTT. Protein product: CASSSGQNTEAFF.

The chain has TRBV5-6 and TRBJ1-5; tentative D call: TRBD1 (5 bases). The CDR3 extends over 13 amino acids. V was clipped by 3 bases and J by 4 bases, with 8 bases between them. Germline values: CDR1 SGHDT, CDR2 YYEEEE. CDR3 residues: CASSWTPNQPQHF. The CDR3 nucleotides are TGTGCCAGCAGCTGGACACCGAATCAGCCCCAGCATTTT.

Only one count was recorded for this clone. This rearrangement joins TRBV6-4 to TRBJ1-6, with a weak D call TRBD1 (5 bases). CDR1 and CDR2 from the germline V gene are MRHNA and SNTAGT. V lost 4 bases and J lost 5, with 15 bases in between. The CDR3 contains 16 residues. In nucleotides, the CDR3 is TGTGCCAGCAGTGTCGACAGAATTGGGGATAATTCACCCCTCCACTTT. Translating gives CASSVDRIGDNSPLHF.

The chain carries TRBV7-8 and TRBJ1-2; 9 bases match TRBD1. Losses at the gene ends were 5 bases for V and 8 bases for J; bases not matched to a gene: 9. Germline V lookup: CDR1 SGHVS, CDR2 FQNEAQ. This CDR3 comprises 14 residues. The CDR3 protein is CASSPQGAEGGYTF. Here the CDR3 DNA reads TGTGCCAGCAGCCCACAGGGGGCGGAGGGGGGCTACACCTTC.

CDR3 DNA sequence: TGTGCCAGCAGCTTAGCCCAGGGCACCGGGGAGCTGTTTTTT. Its translation: CASSLAQGTGELFF. The chain has TRBV7-3 and TRBJ2-2, with TRBD1 as a possible D gene (5 bases). The germline V gene encodes CDR1 SGHTA and CDR2 FQGTGA. The CDR3 sequence is 14 residues long. V shed 2 bases and J shed 4 bases, with 8 bases lying between them.